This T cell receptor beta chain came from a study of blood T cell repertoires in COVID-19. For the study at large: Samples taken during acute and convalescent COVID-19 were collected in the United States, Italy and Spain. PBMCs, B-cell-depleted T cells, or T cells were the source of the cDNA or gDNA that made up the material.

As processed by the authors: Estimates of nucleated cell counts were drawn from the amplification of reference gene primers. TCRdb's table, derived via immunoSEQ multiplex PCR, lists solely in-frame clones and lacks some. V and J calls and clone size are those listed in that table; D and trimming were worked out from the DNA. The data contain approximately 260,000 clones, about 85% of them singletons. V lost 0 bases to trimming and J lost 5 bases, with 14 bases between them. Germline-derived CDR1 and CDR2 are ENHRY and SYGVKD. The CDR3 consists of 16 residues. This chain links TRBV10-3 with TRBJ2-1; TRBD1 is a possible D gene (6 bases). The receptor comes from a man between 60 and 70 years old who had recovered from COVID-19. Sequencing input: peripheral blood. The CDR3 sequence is CAISESWGRGDNEQFF. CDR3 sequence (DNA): TGTGCCATCAGTGAGTCGTGGGGCAGGGGAGACAATGAGCAGTTCTTC.